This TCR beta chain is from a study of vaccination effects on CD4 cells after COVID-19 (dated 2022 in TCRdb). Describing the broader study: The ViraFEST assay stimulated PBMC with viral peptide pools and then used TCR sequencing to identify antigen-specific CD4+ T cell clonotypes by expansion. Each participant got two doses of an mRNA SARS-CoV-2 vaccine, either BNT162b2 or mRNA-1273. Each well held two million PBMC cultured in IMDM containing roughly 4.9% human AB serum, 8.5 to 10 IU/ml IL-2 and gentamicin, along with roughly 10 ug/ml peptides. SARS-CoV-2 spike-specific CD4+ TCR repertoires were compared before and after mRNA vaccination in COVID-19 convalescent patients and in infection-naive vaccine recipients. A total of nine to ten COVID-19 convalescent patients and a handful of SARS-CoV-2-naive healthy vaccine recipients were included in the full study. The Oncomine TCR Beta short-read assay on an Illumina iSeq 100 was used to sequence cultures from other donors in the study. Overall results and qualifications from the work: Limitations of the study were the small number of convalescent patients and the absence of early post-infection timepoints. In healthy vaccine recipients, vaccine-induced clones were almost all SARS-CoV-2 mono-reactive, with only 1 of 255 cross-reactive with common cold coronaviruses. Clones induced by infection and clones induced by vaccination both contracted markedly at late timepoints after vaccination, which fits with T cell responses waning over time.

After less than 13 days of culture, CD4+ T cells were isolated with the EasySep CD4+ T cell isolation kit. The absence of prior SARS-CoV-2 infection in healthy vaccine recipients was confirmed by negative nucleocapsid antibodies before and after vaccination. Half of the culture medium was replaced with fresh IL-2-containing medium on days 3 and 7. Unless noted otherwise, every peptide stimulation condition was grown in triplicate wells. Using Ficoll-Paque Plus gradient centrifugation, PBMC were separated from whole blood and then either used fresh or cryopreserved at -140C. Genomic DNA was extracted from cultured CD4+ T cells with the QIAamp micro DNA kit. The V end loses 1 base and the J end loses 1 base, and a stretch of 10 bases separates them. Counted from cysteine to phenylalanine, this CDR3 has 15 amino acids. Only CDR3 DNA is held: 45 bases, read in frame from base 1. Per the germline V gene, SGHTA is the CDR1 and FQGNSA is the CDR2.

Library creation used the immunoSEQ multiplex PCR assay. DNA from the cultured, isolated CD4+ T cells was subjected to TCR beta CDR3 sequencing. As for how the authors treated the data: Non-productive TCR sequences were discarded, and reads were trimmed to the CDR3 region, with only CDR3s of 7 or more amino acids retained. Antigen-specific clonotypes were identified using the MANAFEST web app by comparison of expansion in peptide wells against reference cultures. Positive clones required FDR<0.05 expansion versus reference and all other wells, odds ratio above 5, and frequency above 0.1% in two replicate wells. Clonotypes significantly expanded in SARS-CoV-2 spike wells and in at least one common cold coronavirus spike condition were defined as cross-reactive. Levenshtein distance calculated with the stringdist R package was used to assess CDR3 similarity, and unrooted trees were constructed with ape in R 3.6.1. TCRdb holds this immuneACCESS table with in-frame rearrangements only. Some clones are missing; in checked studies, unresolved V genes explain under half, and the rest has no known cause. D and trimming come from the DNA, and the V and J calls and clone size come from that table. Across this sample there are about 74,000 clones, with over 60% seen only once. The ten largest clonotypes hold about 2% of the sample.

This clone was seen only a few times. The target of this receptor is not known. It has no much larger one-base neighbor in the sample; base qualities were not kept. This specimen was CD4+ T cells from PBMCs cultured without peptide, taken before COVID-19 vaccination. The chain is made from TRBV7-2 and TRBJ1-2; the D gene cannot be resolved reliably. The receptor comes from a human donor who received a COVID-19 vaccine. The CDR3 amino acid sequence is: CASSLELSLNYGYTF. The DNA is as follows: TGTGCCAGCAGCTTAGAGTTAAGTCTTAACTATGGCTACACCTTC.